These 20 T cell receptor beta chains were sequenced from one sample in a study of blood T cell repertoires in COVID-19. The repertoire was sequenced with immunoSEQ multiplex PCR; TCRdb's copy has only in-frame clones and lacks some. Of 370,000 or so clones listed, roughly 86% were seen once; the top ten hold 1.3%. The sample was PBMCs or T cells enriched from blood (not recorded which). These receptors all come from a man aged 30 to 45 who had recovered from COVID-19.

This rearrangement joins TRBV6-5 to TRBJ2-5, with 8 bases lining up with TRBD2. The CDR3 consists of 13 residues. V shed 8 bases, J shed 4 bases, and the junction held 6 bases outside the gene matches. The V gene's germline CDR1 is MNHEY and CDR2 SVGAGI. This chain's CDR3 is CASARGGVETQYF. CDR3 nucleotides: TGTGCCAGCGCCCGGGGGGGGGTAGAGACCCAGTACTTC.

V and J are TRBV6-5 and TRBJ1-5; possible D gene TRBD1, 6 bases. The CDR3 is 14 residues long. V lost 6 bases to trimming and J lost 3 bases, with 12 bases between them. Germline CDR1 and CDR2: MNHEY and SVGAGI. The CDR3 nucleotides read TGTGCCAGCAGATCCACAGGGATCAATCAGCCCCAGCATTTT. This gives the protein CASRSTGINQPQHF.

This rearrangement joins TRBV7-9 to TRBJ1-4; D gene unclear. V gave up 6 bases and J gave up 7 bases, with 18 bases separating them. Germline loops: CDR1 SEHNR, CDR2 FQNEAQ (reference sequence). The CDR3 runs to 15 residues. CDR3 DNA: TGTGCCAGCAGACAGATACAGACGGCAGGTGAAAAACTGTTTTTT. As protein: CASRQIQTAGEKLFF.

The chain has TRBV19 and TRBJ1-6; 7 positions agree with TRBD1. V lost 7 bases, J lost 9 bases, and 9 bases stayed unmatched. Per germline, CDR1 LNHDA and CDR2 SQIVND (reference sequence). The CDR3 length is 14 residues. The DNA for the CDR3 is TGTGCCAGTAATTCCCGACAGGGTGGTTCACCCCTCCACTTT. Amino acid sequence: CASNSRQGGSPLHF. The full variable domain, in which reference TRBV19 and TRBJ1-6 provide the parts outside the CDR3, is DGGITQSPKYLFRKEGQNVTLSCEQNLNHDAMYWYRQDPGQGLRLIYYSQIVNDFQKGDIAEGYSVSREKKESFPLTVTSAQKNPTAFYLCASNSRQGGSPLHFGNGTRLTVT.

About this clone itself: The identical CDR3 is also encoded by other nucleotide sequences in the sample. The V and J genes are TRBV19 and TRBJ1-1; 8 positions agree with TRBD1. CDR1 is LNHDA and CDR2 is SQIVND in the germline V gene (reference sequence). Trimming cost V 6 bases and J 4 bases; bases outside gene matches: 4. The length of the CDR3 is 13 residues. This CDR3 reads CASSLDRGTEAFF. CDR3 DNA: TGTGCCAGTAGCTTAGACAGGGGCACTGAAGCTTTCTTT.

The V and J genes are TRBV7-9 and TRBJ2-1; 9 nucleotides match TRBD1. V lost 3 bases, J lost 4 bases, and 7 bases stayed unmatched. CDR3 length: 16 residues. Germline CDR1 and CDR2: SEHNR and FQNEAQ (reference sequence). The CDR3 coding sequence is TGTGCCAGCAGCTTCTCGACAGGGGGTCAATACAATGAGCAGTTCTTC. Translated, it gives CASSFSTGGQYNEQFF.

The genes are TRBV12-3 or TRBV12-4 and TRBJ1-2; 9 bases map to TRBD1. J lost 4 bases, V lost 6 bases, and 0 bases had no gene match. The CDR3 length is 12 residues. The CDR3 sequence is CASRTGGYGYTF. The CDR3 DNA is TGTGCCAGCAGGACAGGGGGCTATGGCTACACCTTC.

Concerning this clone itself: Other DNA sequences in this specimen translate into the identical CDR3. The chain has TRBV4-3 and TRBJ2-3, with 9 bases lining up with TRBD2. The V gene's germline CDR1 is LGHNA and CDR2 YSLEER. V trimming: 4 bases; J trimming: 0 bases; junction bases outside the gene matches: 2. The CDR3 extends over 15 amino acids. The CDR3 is CASSPTSGSTDTQYF. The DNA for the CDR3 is TGCGCCAGCAGCCCGACTAGCGGTAGCACAGATACGCAGTATTTT.

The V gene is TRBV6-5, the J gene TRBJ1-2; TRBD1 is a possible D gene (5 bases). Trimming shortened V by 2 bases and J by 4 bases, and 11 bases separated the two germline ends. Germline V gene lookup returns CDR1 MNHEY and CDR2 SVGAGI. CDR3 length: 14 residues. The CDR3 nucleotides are TGTGCCAGCAGTTACGAAGGCAGGGTCTATGGCTACACCTTC. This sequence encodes CASSYEGRVYGYTF.

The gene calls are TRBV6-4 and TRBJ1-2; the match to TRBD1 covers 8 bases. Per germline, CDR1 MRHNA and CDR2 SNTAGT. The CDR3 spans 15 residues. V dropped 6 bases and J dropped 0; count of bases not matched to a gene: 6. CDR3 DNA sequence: TGTGCCAGCAGGCAAAGGACAGGGACTAACTATGGCTACACCTTC. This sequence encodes CASRQRTGTNYGYTF.

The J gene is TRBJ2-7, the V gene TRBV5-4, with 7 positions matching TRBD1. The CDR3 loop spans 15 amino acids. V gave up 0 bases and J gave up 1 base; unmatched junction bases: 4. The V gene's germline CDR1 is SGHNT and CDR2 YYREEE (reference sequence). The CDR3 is CASSLGLGQSYEQYF. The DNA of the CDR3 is TGTGCCAGCAGCTTGGGGCTGGGACAGTCCTACGAGCAGTACTTC.

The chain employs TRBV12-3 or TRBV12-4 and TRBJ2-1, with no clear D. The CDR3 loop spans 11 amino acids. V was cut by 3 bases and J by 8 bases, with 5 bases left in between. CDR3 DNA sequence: TGTGCCAGCAGTTTGTCCTATGAGCAGTTCTTC. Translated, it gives CASSLSYEQFF.

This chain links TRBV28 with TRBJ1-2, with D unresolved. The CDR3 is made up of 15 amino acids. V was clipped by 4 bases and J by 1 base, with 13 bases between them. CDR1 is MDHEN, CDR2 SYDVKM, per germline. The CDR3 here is CASSSSGLINYGYTF. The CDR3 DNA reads TGTGCCAGCAGTTCTTCCGGGTTAATTAACTATGGCTACACCTTC.

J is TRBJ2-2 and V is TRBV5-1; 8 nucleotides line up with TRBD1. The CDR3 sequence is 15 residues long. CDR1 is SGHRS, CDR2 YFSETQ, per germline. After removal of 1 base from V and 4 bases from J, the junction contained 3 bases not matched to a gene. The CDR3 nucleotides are TGCGCCAGCAGCTTGCGACAGGGGAGCACCGGGGAGCTGTTTTTT. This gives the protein CASSLRQGSTGELFF.

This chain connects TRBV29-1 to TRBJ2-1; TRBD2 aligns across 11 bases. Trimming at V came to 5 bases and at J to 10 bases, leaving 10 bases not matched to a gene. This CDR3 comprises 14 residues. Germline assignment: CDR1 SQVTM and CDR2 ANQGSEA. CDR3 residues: CSVPPGTSGVEQFF. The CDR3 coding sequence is TGCAGCGTTCCCCCTGGGACTAGCGGCGTGGAGCAGTTCTTC.

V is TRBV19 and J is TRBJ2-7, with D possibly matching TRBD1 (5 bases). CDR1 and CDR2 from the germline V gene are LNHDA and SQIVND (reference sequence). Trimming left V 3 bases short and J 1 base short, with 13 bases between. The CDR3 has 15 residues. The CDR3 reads CASSIAQGPSYEQYF. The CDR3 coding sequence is TGTGCCAGTAGTATCGCTCAGGGCCCATCCTACGAGCAGTACTTC.

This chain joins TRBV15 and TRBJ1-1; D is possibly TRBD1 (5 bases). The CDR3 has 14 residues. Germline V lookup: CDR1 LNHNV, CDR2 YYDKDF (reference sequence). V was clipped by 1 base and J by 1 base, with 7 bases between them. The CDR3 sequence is CATSRATGNTEAFF. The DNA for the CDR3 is TGTGCCACCAGCAGAGCTACAGGGAACACTGAAGCTTTCTTT.

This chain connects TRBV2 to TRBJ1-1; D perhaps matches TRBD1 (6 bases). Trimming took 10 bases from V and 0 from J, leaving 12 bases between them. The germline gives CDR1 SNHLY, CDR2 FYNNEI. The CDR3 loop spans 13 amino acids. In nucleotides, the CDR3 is TGTGCCACCCGGACAGTCATGAACACTGAAGCTTTCTTT. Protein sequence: CATRTVMNTEAFF.

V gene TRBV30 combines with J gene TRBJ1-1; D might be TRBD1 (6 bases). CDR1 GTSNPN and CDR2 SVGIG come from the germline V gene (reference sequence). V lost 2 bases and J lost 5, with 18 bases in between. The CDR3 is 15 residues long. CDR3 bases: TGTGCCTGGAGTAACAGGGTGAATTTGTTGACTGAAGCTTTCTTT. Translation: CAWSNRVNLLTEAFF.

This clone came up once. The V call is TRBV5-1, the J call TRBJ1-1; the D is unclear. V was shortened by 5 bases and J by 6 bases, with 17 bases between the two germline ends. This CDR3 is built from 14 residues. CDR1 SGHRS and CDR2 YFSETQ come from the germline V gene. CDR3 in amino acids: CASRGEGNFAEAFF. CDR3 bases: TGCGCCAGCAGGGGAGAGGGTAATTTTGCTGAAGCTTTCTTT.